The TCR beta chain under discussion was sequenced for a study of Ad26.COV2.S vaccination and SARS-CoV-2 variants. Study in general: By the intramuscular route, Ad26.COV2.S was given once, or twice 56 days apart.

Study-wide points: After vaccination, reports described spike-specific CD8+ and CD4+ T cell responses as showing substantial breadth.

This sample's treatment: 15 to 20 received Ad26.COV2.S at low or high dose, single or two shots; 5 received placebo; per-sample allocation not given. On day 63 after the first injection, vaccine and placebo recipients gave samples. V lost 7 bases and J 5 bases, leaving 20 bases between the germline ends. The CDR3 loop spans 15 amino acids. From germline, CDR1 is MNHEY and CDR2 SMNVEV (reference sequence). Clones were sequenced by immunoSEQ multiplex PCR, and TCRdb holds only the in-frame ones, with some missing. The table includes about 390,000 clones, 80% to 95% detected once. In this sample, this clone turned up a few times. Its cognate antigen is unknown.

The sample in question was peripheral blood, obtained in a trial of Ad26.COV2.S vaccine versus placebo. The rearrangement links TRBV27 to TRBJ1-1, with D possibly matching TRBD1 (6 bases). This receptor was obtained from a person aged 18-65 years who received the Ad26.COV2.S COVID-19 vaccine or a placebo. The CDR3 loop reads CASTPWQGSRTEAFF. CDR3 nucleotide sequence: TGTGCCAGCACCCCTTGGCAGGGGAGCAGGACTGAAGCTTTCTTT.